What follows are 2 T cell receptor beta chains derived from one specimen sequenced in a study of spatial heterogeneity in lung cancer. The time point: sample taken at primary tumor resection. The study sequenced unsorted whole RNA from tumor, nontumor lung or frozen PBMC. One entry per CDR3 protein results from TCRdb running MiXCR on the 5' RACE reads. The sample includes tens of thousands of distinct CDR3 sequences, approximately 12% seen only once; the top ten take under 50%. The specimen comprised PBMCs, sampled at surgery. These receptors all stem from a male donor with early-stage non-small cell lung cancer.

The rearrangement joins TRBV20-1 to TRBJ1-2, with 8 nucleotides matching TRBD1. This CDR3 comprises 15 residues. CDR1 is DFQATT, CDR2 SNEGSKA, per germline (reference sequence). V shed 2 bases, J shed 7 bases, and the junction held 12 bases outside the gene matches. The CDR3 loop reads CSARNPGQGSVGYTF. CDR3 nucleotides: TGCAGTGCTAGAAACCCCGGACAGGGTTCGGTTGGCTACACCTTC.

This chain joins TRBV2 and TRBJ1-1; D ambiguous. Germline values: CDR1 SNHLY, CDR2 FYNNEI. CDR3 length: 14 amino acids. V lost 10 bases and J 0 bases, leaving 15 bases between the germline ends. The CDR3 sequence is CATQGRLMNTEAFF. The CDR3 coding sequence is TGTGCCACGCAAGGACGGCTCATGAACACTGAAGCTTTCTTT.